This note documents a single T cell receptor (beta chain) sequence. Produced via immunoSEQ multiplex PCR; TCRdb's table is partial and in-frame only. This sample has about 52,000 clones, with approximately 90% found just once. The sample comes from a study of blood T cell repertoires in COVID-19. Sequencing input: peripheral blood. This TCR was recovered from a man aged 70-80 years with acute or convalescent COVID-19.

In DNA, the CDR3 is TGTGCCAGCGGGACAGGACCTCTCTATGGCTACACCTTC. Translation: CASGTGPLYGYTF. The genes are TRBV28 and TRBJ1-2; TRBD1 agrees at 8 bases. The CDR3 runs 13 residues. Germline-derived CDR1 and CDR2 are MDHEN and SYDVKM. After removal of 8 bases from V and 4 bases from J, the junction contained 6 bases not matched to a gene.